This entry describes one T cell receptor beta chain. With V trimmed by 6 bases and J by 9 bases, 14 bases remained unmatched. The germline CDR1 and CDR2 sequences are SNHLY and FYNNEI. This CDR3 spans 15 amino acids. This sample was taken from a study of CD8 T cells in Susac syndrome. It was negative isolation that provided the CD8+ and CD4+ T cells, whereas TEMRA cells were enriched by FACS. Random-hexamer reverse transcription was applied to about 0.45 to 1 ug RNA. From the immunoSEQ multiplex PCR reads, TCRdb called clonotypes with MiXCR, one entry per CDR3 protein. The table lists under 250,000 distinct CDR3 sequences, around 93% of them singletons.

The gene calls are TRBV2 and TRBJ2-1; TRBD2 aligns across 7 bases. The sample was CD4+ T cells from PBMCs. This clonotype originated in a human donor with multiple sclerosis. CDR3 nucleotide sequence: TGTGCCAGCAGGGGTATGGGGGGGGTATCTAGTGAGCAGTTCTTC. It translates to CASRGMGGVSSEQFF.